These 27 T cell receptor beta chains came from one sample sequenced in a study of breast tumors, draining lymph nodes, adjacent tissues. Samples came from axillary lymph nodes draining the breast cancer. TCRdb reprocessed the multiplex PCR reads via MiXCR and lists one record per CDR3 protein. The sample consists of around 140,000 distinct CDR3 sequences, less than 35% of them appearing once. Input material: axillary lymph node tissue. All receptors come from a female donor with breast cancer. Some clones in this sample may be carry-over from other donors' samples.

There are many counts of this clonotype. The rearrangement uses TRBV20-1 and TRBJ1-6, with TRBD1 identical over 8 bases. The germline CDR1 and CDR2 sequences are DFQATT and SNEGSKA (reference sequence). The ends lost 6 bases at V and 14 bases at J; junction bases unmatched: 15. The length of the CDR3 is 14 residues. CDR3 protein: CSAPEGTGHMALHF. In DNA, the CDR3 is TGCAGTGCCCCAGAGGGGACAGGCCACATGGCCCTCCACTTT.

The J gene is TRBJ1-2, the V gene TRBV2; a weak D match, TRBD1 (6 bases). Trimming cost V 10 bases and J 7 bases, with 28 bases left between them. The germline gives CDR1 SNHLY, CDR2 FYNNEI. The CDR3 is 16 residues long. The CDR3 reads CATKRDTGTYNRGYTF. The CDR3 region has the DNA TGTGCCACCAAGCGGGACACCGGAACGTATAACCGTGGCTACACCTTC.

This clonotype was found many times. CDR3 bases: TGTGCCAGCTCACCGGCGAATCCAGGCGCAGATACGCAGTATTTT. Its protein product is CASSPANPGADTQYF. V gene TRBV18 combines with J gene TRBJ2-3; no reliable D call. The CDR3 runs to 15 residues. Germline CDR1 is KGHSH and CDR2 is LQKENI. The V gene lost 3 bases and the J gene lost 4 bases, with 14 bases spanning the gap.

Worth noting for this clonotype: Because the CDR3's place on the DNA is in doubt, the DNA is left out and the CDR3 is given as listed by TCRdb. The gene calls are TRBV5-1 and TRBJ2-3; the D call of TRBD1 is as the table states it, not checked on the DNA. From its first to its last residue, the CDR3 has 22 amino acids. Germline CDR1 and CDR2: SGHRS and YFSETQ. CDR3 loop: CDSSFYICGAREQGTYTDTQYF.

The table lists this clonotype with many counts. The rearrangement links TRBV6-5 to TRBJ1-5; TRBD1 might be the D (6 bases). V lost 4 bases and J 12 bases, leaving 16 bases between the germline ends. Germline CDR1 is MNHEY and CDR2 is SVGAGI. The CDR3 is 13 residues long. CDR3 amino acids: CASSSTRDIGQHF. In nucleotides, the CDR3 is TGTGCCAGCAGTTCAACTCGGGACATTGGCCAGCATTTT.

This clonotype has ten or more counts. The V and J genes are TRBV12-3 or TRBV12-4 and TRBJ2-1; the D is unclear. The V and J ends lost 4 bases and 1 base respectively, with 11 bases between them. CDR3 length: 15 amino acids. The CDR3 region has the DNA TGTGCCAGCAGTTCTTTCACGATATCCTACAATGAGCAGTTCTTC. Translated: CASSSFTISYNEQFF.

In the case of this clonotype: Here the CDR3 omits its conserved ending phenylalanine or tryptophan, so a read error is the likely source. V and J are TRBV7-3 and TRBJ2-2, with TRBD1 identical over 9 bases. Per germline, CDR1 SGHTA and CDR2 FQGTGA. The CDR3 length is 16 residues. J gave up 6 bases and V 8 bases, and 13 bases lay outside the gene matches. The chain's CDR3 is CASGNGDRVNAGELFS. In DNA form, the CDR3 reads TGTGCCAGCGGCAACGGGGACAGGGTAAATGCCGGGGAGCTGTTTTCT.

Points on this clonotype: Given a much more abundant clone one base away, this may be a read error. The chain is built from TRBV7-3 and TRBJ2-3, with TRBD2 identical over 8 bases. The length of the CDR3 is 17 residues. CDR1 and CDR2 from the germline V gene are SGHTA and FQGTGA. The CDR3 is CASPTGYGGGREDPQYF. The DNA of the CDR3 is TGTGCCAGCCCCACGGGGTACGGGGGGGGCAGGGAAGATCCGCAGTATTTT.

The gene calls are TRBV20-1 and TRBJ2-1, with TRBD2 identical over 8 bases. V lost 3 bases, J lost 7 bases, and 2 bases stayed unmatched. The germline gives CDR1 DFQATT, CDR2 SNEGSKA (reference sequence). The CDR3 sequence is 12 residues long. CDR3 amino acids: CSASGGANEQFF. CDR3 DNA: TGCAGTGCTAGCGGGGGGGCGAATGAGCAGTTCTTC.

This clonotype was seen ten or more times. The gene calls are TRBV6-5 and TRBJ2-5; TRBD2 matches 7 bases. The CDR3 is made up of 12 amino acids. V lost 8 bases to trimming and J lost 5 bases; unmatched junction nucleotides: 5. CDR1 is MNHEY and CDR2 is SVGAGI in the germline V gene. CDR3 loop: CASAGVGETQYF. CDR3 coding DNA: TGTGCCAGCGCGGGGGTAGGGGAGACCCAGTACTTC.

Many counts were recorded for this clonotype. This chain connects TRBV20-1 to TRBJ2-3; D gene ambiguous. The V gene lost 1 base and the J gene lost 2 bases, with 13 bases spanning the gap. There are 15 residues in the CDR3. Germline CDR1 is DFQATT and CDR2 is SNEGSKA (reference sequence). CDR3 loop: CSARGGKSTTDTQYF. In DNA form, the CDR3 reads TGCAGTGCTAGAGGAGGCAAGAGCACCACAGATACGCAGTATTTT.

This clonotype has only a few counts. A much larger clone differs from this one at a single base, so this may be a read error. J is TRBJ2-7 and V is TRBV20-1, with D perhaps matching TRBD2 (6 bases). Germline V gene sequence: CDR1 DFQATT, CDR2 SNEGSKA (reference sequence). V shed 6 bases and J shed 6 bases, with 21 bases lying between them. The CDR3 is 14 amino acids. The CDR3: CSAPIGGNTAEQYF. The CDR3 region has the DNA TGCAGTGCGCCTATTGGGGGGAATACCGCCGAGCAGTACTTC.

At least ten counts were recorded for this clonotype. This chain uses TRBV5-1 with TRBJ2-5; D is perhaps TRBD1 (6 bases). The V and J ends lost 4 bases and 1 base respectively, with 17 bases between them. This CDR3 has 16 amino acids. Germline V CDR1 and CDR2: SGHRS, YFSETQ. The CDR3 protein is CASSHGQGDTQETQYF. The CDR3 DNA follows: TGCGCCAGCAGCCATGGACAAGGGGACACCCAAGAGACCCAGTACTTC. Based on the CDR3 plus reference TRBV5-1 and TRBJ2-5, the full variable domain is KAGVTQTPRYLIKTRGQQVTLSCSPISGHRSVSWYQQTPGQGLQFLFEYFSETQRNKGNFPGRFSGRQFSNSRSEMNVSTLELGDSALYLCASSHGQGDTQETQYFGPGTRLLVL.

This clonotype was counted many times. The chain carries TRBV6-2 or TRBV6-3 and TRBJ2-5; TRBD1 matches at 7 bases. Germline V gene sequence: CDR1 MNHEY, CDR2 SVGEGT. Losses at the gene ends were 6 bases for V and 3 bases for J; bases not matched to a gene: 4. There are 13 residues in the CDR3. The CDR3 DNA reads TGTGCCAGCAGCGGACAGGATAAAGAGACCCAGTACTTC. This encodes CASSGQDKETQYF.

CDR3 amino acids: CASSPGTNVLTF. Written as DNA, the CDR3 is TGTGCCAGCAGCCCCGGGACCAACGTCCTGACTTTC. The chain recombines TRBV11-2 with TRBJ2-6; D might be TRBD2 (5 bases). Germline CDR1 SGHAT, CDR2 FQNNGV. The CDR3 covers 12 residues. The V gene lost 5 bases and the J gene lost 8 bases, with 7 bases spanning the gap.

The J gene is TRBJ1-2, the V gene TRBV2, with D possibly TRBD1 on 6 matching bases. Between the trimmed V and J ends, which lost 6 bases and 3 bases, there was a span of 17 bases. The CDR3 sequence is 15 residues long. The germline V gene has CDR1 SNHLY and CDR2 FYNNEI. The DNA for the CDR3 is TGTGCCAGCAGCCGCAATAGCAGGGGTGACTATGGCTACACCTTC. Its protein is CASSRNSRGDYGYTF.

In this sample, this clonotype turned up many times. This rearrangement joins TRBV6-6 to TRBJ1-2; 9 positions agree with TRBD1. Germline CDR1 is MNHNY and CDR2 is SVGAGI (reference sequence). CDR3 length: 15 residues. The V gene end was trimmed by 4 bases and the J gene end by 4 bases; junction bases not matched to a gene: 7. DNA for the CDR3: TGTGCCAGCAGTTCGGGTAGGACAGGGGTCTATGGCTACACCTTC. Its translation: CASSSGRTGVYGYTF.

This clonotype was counted ten times or more. The V and J genes are TRBV6-2 or TRBV6-3 and TRBJ1-3; D unclear. This CDR3 contains 12 residues. V dropped 4 bases and J dropped 6 bases, with 7 bases sitting between them. Germline-derived CDR1 and CDR2 are MNHEY and SVGEGT. CDR3 nucleotide sequence: TGTGCCAGCAGTTTCGGACCAAACACCATATATTTT. This translates into CASSFGPNTIYF.

This clonotype appeared many times. The chain combines TRBV28 with TRBJ2-1; D not certain. Germline V gene lookup returns CDR1 MDHEN and CDR2 SYDVKM. CDR3 length equals 16 residues. V shed 3 bases and J shed 1 base, with 13 bases lying between them. CDR3 in DNA: TGTGCCAGCAGTTTTCATGGCTCGTCATCCTACAATGAGCAGTTCTTC. Amino acid sequence: CASSFHGSSSYNEQFF. The full variable domain, completed using reference TRBV28 and TRBJ2-1, is DVKVTQSSRYLVKRTGEKVFLECVQDMDHENMFWYRQDPGLGLRLIYFSYDVKMKEKGDIPEGYSVSREKKERFSLILESASTNQTSMYLCASSFHGSSSYNEQFFGPGTRLTVL.

This clonotype was seen repeatedly, ten times or more. This chain joins TRBV7-2 and TRBJ2-3; 13 nucleotides line up with TRBD2. J lost 5 bases, V lost 4 bases, and 6 bases had no gene match. The CDR3 is 16 amino acids. Germline V CDR1 and CDR2: SGHTA, FQGNSA. CDR3 DNA sequence: TGTGCCAGCAGCTCGAGACTAGCGGGGGGTTTAGATACGCAGTATTTT. Translated, it gives CASSSRLAGGLDTQYF.

The genes are TRBV12-3 or TRBV12-4 and TRBJ1-1; 7 bases fit TRBD1. The CDR3 loop spans 14 amino acids. The ends lost 7 bases at V and 7 bases at J; junction bases unmatched: 12. For the CDR3, the DNA is TGTGCCAGCACATTAACAGGGGAGCTTGGTGAAGCTTTCTTT. Translating gives CASTLTGELGEAFF.

The chain is built from TRBV7-2 and TRBJ1-2; the D is unclear. Trimming pared 5 bases from V and 4 bases from J, leaving 8 bases between. CDR1 and CDR2 from the germline V gene are SGHTA and FQGNSA. The CDR3 spans 12 residues. The CDR3 region has the DNA TGTGCCAGCAGCCTCCTGTCCTATGGCTACACCTTC. Translating it yields CASSLLSYGYTF.

This clonotype was observed at least ten times. The V gene is TRBV7-2, the J gene TRBJ1-2; the D is unclear. The CDR3 totals 14 residues. V lost 0 bases to trimming and J lost 4 bases, with 9 bases between them. Germline V CDR1 and CDR2: SGHTA, FQGNSA. DNA for the CDR3: TGTGCCAGCAGCTTAGCAGTAGACGGCTATGGCTACACCTTC. Its translation is CASSLAVDGYGYTF.

V usage is TRBV20-1 and J usage is TRBJ2-5; D ambiguous. The CDR3 has 14 amino acids. Germline lookup yields CDR1 DFQATT and CDR2 SNEGSKA (reference sequence). Trimming pared 0 bases from V and 7 bases from J, leaving 15 bases between. The CDR3 reads CSARDYPGRATQYF. DNA of the CDR3: TGCAGTGCTAGAGACTACCCAGGACGGGCGACCCAGTACTTC.

This clonotype occurred many times. The chain couples TRBV6-2 or TRBV6-3 to TRBJ2-5; D tentatively fits TRBD1 or TRBD2 (5 bases each). V dropped 1 base and J dropped 4 bases, with 13 bases sitting between them. The length of the CDR3 is 15 residues. CDR1 is MNHEY and CDR2 is SVGEGT in the germline V gene. Here the CDR3 reads CASSYLGRDRETQYF. The CDR3 DNA sequence: TGTGCCAGCAGTTACTTGGGACGGGATAGAGAGACCCAGTACTTC.

There are many counts of this clonotype. A read error may account for a junction end that differs from germline. The chain joins TRBV9 to TRBJ2-5, with a tentative D call TRBD1 (6 bases). Germline CDR1 and CDR2: SGDLS and YYNGEE. The CDR3 loop spans 14 amino acids. CDR3 bases: TGTGCCAGCAGCGCACAGGGTAGCGAAGAGACCCAGTCCTTC. Its translation is CASSAQGSEETQSF.

This clonotype was recorded at least ten times. This chain links TRBV14 with TRBJ1-3; no clear D gene. The germline V gene encodes CDR1 SGHDN and CDR2 FVKESK. The CDR3 is made up of 14 amino acids. Between the trimmed V and J ends, which lost 4 bases and 0 bases, there was a span of 7 bases. The CDR3: CASSRVRSGNTIYF. The CDR3 DNA reads TGTGCCAGCAGCCGAGTCCGCTCTGGAAACACCATATATTTT.